Each of the 15 T cell receptor beta chains below was sequenced from the same sample in a study of T cell repertoires in cytomegalovirus infection. MiXCR, applied by TCRdb to the reads, yields one record per CDR3 protein. The repertoire has some 200,000 distinct CDR3 sequences, about 39% of them found once; the top ten carry over 45%. Antigen specificity for these receptors is unknown. The input for sequencing was CD8+ T cells from cultured PBMCs, taken from culture after CMV antigen stimulation. Receptors were obtained from a human donor in good health (CMV status not recorded). Some clones in this sample may be carry-over from other donors' samples.

The chain joins TRBV27 to TRBJ2-7, with D perhaps TRBD1 (5 bases). The germline CDR1 and CDR2 sequences are MNHEY and SMNVEV (reference sequence). The CDR3 has 14 amino acids. V lost 3 bases and J 6 bases, leaving 15 bases between the germline ends. CDR3: CASSLRDRQGEQYF. CDR3 nucleotides: TGTGCCAGCAGTTTGCGCGACCGTCAGGGCGAGCAGTACTTC.

This clonotype was found a few times. This chain connects TRBV27 to TRBJ2-7; a possible D gene is TRBD1 (6 bases). Germline V gene lookup returns CDR1 MNHEY and CDR2 SMNVEV (reference sequence). Trimming shortened V by 4 bases and J by 2 bases, and 9 bases separated the two germline ends. The CDR3 is 13 amino acids. The CDR3 DNA reads TGTGCCAGCAGTTACAGGGTTACCTACGAGCAGTACTTC. Its translation is CASSYRVTYEQYF.

This sequence joins TRBV28 and TRBJ2-1; 8 bases align to TRBD2. The CDR3 covers 16 residues. CDR1 is MDHEN, CDR2 SYDVKM, per germline. The J segment lost 2 bases and the V segment lost 2 bases, leaving 5 bases of the junction unmatched. This CDR3 is CASSLRWREAYNEQFF. The CDR3 DNA is TGTGCCAGCAGTTTAAGGTGGCGGGAGGCCTACAATGAGCAGTTCTTC. The full variable domain, completed using reference TRBV28 and TRBJ2-1, is DVKVTQSSRYLVKRTGEKVFLECVQDMDHENMFWYRQDPGLGLRLIYFSYDVKMKEKGDIPEGYSVSREKKERFSLILESASTNQTSMYLCASSLRWREAYNEQFFGPGTRLTVL.

Only a few counts were recorded for this clonotype. V gene TRBV10-3 combines with J gene TRBJ2-3, with D perhaps matching TRBD1 or TRBD2 (5 bases each). This CDR3 has 14 amino acids. The V gene lost 8 bases and the J gene lost 1 base, with 13 bases spanning the gap. Germline V gives CDR1 ENHRY, CDR2 SYGVKD. CDR3 amino acids: CAISRVGRTDTQYF. The CDR3 coding sequence is TGTGCCATCTCGCGGGTGGGGCGCACAGATACGCAGTATTTT.

This chain uses TRBV7-9 with TRBJ2-7, with a possible D match to TRBD1 (6 bases). Trimming cost V 1 base and J 2 bases, with 15 bases left between them. The V gene's germline CDR1 is SEHNR and CDR2 FQNEAQ (reference sequence). The CDR3 spans 16 residues. CDR3 sequence (DNA): TGTGCCAGCAGCTTAGATGTCAGGGGTCGCCCCTACGAGCAGTACTTC. Translated: CASSLDVRGRPYEQYF.

This clonotype was detected a few times. The rearrangement uses TRBV13 and TRBJ1-1; D is undetermined. The V gene lost 5 bases and the J gene lost 5 bases, with 9 bases spanning the gap. The germline V gene encodes CDR1 PRHDT and CDR2 FYEKMQ (reference sequence). CDR3 size: 12 residues. DNA for the CDR3: TGTGCCAGCAGCGACGAGGGAACTGAAGCTTTCTTT. It encodes CASSDEGTEAFF.

This rearrangement joins TRBV12-3 or TRBV12-4 to TRBJ2-7; D may be TRBD1 (6 bases). The CDR3 consists of 12 residues. Trimming removed 7 bases from V and 5 bases from J, with 12 bases in between. The CDR3 here is CASKTNRDEQYF. CDR3 sequence (DNA): TGTGCCAGCAAAACAAACAGGGACGAGCAGTACTTC.

A few counts support this clonotype. The V and J genes are TRBV6-2 or TRBV6-3 and TRBJ2-1; D may be TRBD1 (6 bases). CDR1 is MNHEY and CDR2 is SVGEGT in the germline V gene. V lost 0 bases and J lost 8, with 14 bases in between. The CDR3 is 15 amino acids. The CDR3 nucleotides are TGTGCCAGCAGTTACTCGGTGGGGGCCTCCGATGAGCAGTTCTTC. Encoded protein: CASSYSVGASDEQFF.

This clonotype was detected only a few times. This sequence joins TRBV19 and TRBJ2-3; no definite D call. V gave up 4 bases and J gave up 2 bases, with 10 bases separating them. Germline CDR1 is LNHDA and CDR2 is SQIVND (reference sequence). The CDR3 spans 14 residues. CDR3 nucleotide sequence: TGTGCCAGTAGTACATACGGAACCACAGATACGCAGTATTTT. It encodes CASSTYGTTDTQYF. Looking up the rest from reference TRBV19 and TRBJ2-3 gives the full variable domain: DGGITQSPKYLFRKEGQNVTLSCEQNLNHDAMYWYRQDPGQGLRLIYYSQIVNDFQKGDIAEGYSVSREKKESFPLTVTSAQKNPTAFYLCASSTYGTTDTQYFGPGTRLTVL.

This sequence joins TRBV13 and TRBJ2-5; tentatively, D is TRBD1 (5 bases). V was trimmed by 1 base and J by 5 bases, leaving 11 bases between them. The CDR3 is 14 amino acids. CDR1 and CDR2 (germline): PRHDT, FYEKMQ (reference sequence). The CDR3 DNA sequence: TGTGCCAGCAGCTTAGTCTCCGCAGGGGAGACCCAGTACTTC. The encoded protein is CASSLVSAGETQYF. The variable domain in full, with the rest retrieved from reference TRBV13 and TRBJ2-5, is AAGVIQSPRHLIKEKRETATLKCYPIPRHDTVYWYQQGPGQDPQFLISFYEKMQSDKGSIPDRFSAQQFSDYHSELNMSSLELGDSALYFCASSLVSAGETQYFGPGTRLLVL.

The chain uses TRBV20-1 and TRBJ2-1; a weak D match, TRBD1 (6 bases). Per the germline V gene, CDR1 is DFQATT and CDR2 is SNEGSKA (reference sequence). The V gene lost 4 bases and the J gene lost 3 bases, with 19 bases spanning the gap. CDR3 size: 16 residues. DNA of the CDR3: TGCAGTGCTAACCCGACCAGGGGTCTAGACTACAATGAGCAGTTCTTC. Its translation is CSANPTRGLDYNEQFF.

The V call is TRBV7-2, the J call TRBJ2-7, with D tentatively TRBD2 (6 bases). The V end lost 5 bases, the J end lost 2 bases, and 16 bases lay between the germline ends. The germline gives CDR1 SGHTA, CDR2 FQGNSA. This CDR3 contains 15 residues. CDR3 in DNA: TGTGCCAGCAGCCCCCCCCGGGAGCCTCCCTACGAGCAGTACTTC. Its protein is CASSPPREPPYEQYF.

This clonotype was counted once. This chain connects TRBV12-3 or TRBV12-4 to TRBJ1-5, with TRBD1 as a possible D gene (5 bases). Trimming left V 3 bases short and J 2 bases short, with 11 bases between. This CDR3 has 15 residues. CDR3 residues: CASSFWQGGNQPQHF. The CDR3 DNA is TGTGCCAGCAGTTTCTGGCAGGGCGGCAATCAGCCCCAGCATTTT.

With respect to this clonotype: One end of the junction is discordant with germline, which a read error may explain. The chain links TRBV7-2 to TRBJ2-3, with D perhaps matching TRBD1 (5 bases). CDR3 length equals 15 residues. Germline V gene data show CDR1 as SGHTA and CDR2 as FQGNSA. CDR3 coding DNA: TGTGCCAGCAGATTAGCACAGGCCTTCACAGATACGCAGTATTTT. Translated: CASRLAQAFTDTQYF. The full variable domain, in which reference TRBV7-2 and TRBJ2-3 provide the parts outside the CDR3, is GAGVSQSPSNKVTEKGKDVELRCDPISGHTALYWYRQSLGQGLEFLIYFQGNSAPDKSGLPSDRFSAERTGGSVSTLTIQRTQQEDSAVYLCASRLAQAFTDTQYFGPGTRLTVL.

In this sample, this clonotype turned up a few times. This rearrangement joins TRBV5-1 to TRBJ1-1; 10 bases map to TRBD1. After removal of 4 bases from V and 1 base from J, the junction contained 7 bases not matched to a gene. The CDR3 runs to 16 residues. Germline V gene sequence: CDR1 SGHRS, CDR2 YFSETQ. The CDR3 here is CASSPGTGVPNTEAFF. The CDR3 region has the DNA TGCGCCAGCAGCCCCGGGACAGGGGTACCGAACACTGAAGCTTTCTTT.